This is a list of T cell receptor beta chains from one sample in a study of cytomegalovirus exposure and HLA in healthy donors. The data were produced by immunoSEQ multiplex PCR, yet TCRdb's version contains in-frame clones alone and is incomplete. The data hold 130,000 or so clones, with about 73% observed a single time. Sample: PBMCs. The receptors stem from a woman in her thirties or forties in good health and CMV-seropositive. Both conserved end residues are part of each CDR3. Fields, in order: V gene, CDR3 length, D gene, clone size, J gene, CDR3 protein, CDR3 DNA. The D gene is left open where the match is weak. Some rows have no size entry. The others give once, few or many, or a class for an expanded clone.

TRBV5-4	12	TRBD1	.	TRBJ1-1	CASSPRDSEAFF	TGTGCCAGCAGCCCAAGGGACAGTGAAGCTTTCTTT
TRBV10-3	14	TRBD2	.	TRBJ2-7	CAIREAGSSYEQYF	TGTGCCATCAGAGAAGCGGGGAGCTCCTACGAGCAGTACTTC
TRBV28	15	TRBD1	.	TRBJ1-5	CASSRLQGYSQPQHF	TGTGCCAGCAGCCGACTACAGGGGTATAGTCAGCCCCAGCATTTT
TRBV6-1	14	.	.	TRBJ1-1	CATRGDRPNTEAFF	TGTGCCACCCGGGGAGACAGGCCGAACACTGAAGCTTTCTTT
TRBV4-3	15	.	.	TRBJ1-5	CASSQEGRGNQPQHF	TGCGCCAGCAGCCAAGAAGGCAGGGGCAATCAGCCCCAGCATTTT
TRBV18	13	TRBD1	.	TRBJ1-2	CASSPGTDYGYTF	TGTGCCAGCTCACCAGGGACAGATTATGGCTACACCTTC
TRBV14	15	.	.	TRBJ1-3	CASSLGTNSGNTIYF	TGTGCCAGCAGCCTGGGGACAAACTCTGGAAACACCATATATTTT
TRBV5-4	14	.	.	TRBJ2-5	CASSFRQGGETQYF	TGTGCCAGCAGCTTCAGGCAGGGAGGCGAGACCCAGTACTTC
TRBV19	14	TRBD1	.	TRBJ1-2	CASTTDRANYGYTF	TGTGCCAGTACCACGGACAGGGCCAACTATGGCTACACCTTC
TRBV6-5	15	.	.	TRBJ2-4	CATSRSVLAKNIQYF	TGTGCCACCTCGCGTTCTGTCCTAGCCAAAAACATTCAGTACTTC
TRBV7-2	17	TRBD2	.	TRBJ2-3	CASSFVGTSGGTDTQYF	TGTGCCAGCAGCTTCGTCGGTACTAGCGGGGGCACAGATACGCAGTATTTT
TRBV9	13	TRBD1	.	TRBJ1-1	CASSGFIGGLAFF	TGTGCCAGCAGCGGGTTCATAGGGGGCCTCGCTTTCTTT
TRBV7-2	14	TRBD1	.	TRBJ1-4	CASSIQGAVEKLFF	TGTGCCAGCAGCATCCAGGGGGCGGTGGAAAAACTGTTTTTT
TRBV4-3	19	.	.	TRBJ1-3	CASSQVLGHTGNYGNTIYF	TGCGCCAGCAGCCAAGTCCTGGGCCATACAGGGAATTACGGAAACACCATATATTTT
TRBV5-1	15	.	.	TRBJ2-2	CASSEAGINTGELFF	TGCGCCAGCAGCGAGGCCGGGATCAACACCGGGGAGCTGTTTTTT
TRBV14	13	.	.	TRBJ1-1	CASSQDLLNEAFF	TGTGCCAGCAGCCAAGATTTACTGAATGAAGCTTTCTTT
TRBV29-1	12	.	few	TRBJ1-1	CSVSDMDTEAFF	TGCAGCGTTTCAGACATGGACACTGAAGCTTTCTTT
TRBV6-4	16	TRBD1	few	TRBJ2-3	CASSETGIRNTDTQYF	TGTGCCAGCAGTGAGACAGGGATTCGGAACACAGATACGCAGTATTTT
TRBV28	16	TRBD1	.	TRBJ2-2	CASSLFRQGGTGELFF	TGTGCCAGCAGTTTGTTTCGACAGGGCGGTACCGGGGAGCTGTTTTTT
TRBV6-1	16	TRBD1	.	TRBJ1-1	CASSEVTGAPNTEAFF	TGTGCCAGCAGTGAAGTCACAGGGGCGCCGAACACTGAAGCTTTCTTT
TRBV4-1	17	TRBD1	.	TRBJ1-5	CASSLGTGRRGDQPQHF	TGCGCCAGCAGCCTCGGGACAGGGAGAAGAGGAGATCAGCCCCAGCATTTT
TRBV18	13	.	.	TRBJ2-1	CASSRGVYNEQFF	TGTGCCAGCTCCCGCGGGGTCTACAATGAGCAGTTCTTC
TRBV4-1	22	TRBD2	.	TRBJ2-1	CASSQKTNYRLAEGAGWNEQFF	TGCGCCAGCAGCCAGAAGACGAATTATAGACTAGCGGAGGGGGCCGGGTGGAATGAGCAGTTCTTC
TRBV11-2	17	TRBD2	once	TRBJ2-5	CASSFRTSGGLRETQYF	TGTGCCAGCAGCTTTAGGACTAGCGGGGGGCTGAGGGAGACCCAGTACTTC
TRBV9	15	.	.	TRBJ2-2	CASSVLQSNTGELFF	TGTGCCAGCAGCGTACTACAGTCGAACACCGGGGAGCTGTTTTTT
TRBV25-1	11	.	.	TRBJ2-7	CASSGRYEQYF	TGTGCCAGCAGTGGTCGCTACGAGCAGTACTTC
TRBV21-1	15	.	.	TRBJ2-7	CASSPRRMGAYEQYF	TGTGCCAGCAGCCCTCGACGGATGGGAGCCTACGAGCAGTACTTC
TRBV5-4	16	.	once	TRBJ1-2	CASSLVPQGIGNGYTF	TGTGCCAGCAGCTTGGTACCGCAGGGAATTGGGAATGGCTACACCTTC
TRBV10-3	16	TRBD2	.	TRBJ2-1	CAAMMFGTSVYNEQFF	TGTGCCGCCATGATGTTTGGGACTAGCGTCTACAATGAGCAGTTCTTC
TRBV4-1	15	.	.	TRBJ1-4	CASQARVGGEEKLFF	TGCGCCAGCCAAGCCCGAGTAGGGGGAGAGGAAAAACTGTTTTTT
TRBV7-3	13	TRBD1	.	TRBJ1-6	CASSLGQNSPLHF	TGTGCCAGCAGCTTGGGACAGAATTCACCCCTCCACTTT
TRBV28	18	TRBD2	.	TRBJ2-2	CASSFYALAGLNTGELFF	TGTGCCAGCAGCTTTTATGCATTAGCGGGCTTGAACACCGGGGAGCTGTTTTTT
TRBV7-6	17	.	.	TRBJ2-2	CASSRVLPGQNTGELFF	TGTGCCAGCAGCCGAGTACTTCCGGGACAGAACACCGGGGAGCTGTTTTTT
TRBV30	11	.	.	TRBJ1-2	CAWSAMRGYTF	TGTGCCTGGAGTGCTATGCGGGGCTACACCTTC
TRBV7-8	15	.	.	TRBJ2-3	CASSLRGRGADTQYF	TGTGCCAGCAGCTTACGAGGGAGGGGGGCAGATACGCAGTATTTT
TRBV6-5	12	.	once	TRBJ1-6	CASSYENSPLHF	TGTGCCAGCAGTTACGAGAATTCACCCCTCCACTTT
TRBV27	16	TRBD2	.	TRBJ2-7	CASSPQVLAGAYEQYF	TGTGCCAGCAGTCCCCAAGTCCTAGCGGGGGCCTACGAGCAGTACTTC
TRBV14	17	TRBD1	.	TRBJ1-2	CASSQVGTGQSHGGYTF	TGTGCCAGCAGCCAAGTGGGGACAGGCCAGTCCCACGGTGGCTACACCTTC
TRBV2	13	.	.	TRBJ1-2	CASSEEVGGYYTF	TGTGCCAGCAGTGAAGAGGTCGGCGGCTACTACACCTTC
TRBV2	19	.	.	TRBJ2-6	CASSGHGRSNPTGANVLTF	TGTGCCAGCAGTGGGCATGGGCGAAGCAACCCAACTGGGGCCAACGTCCTGACTTTC
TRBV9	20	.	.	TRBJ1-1	CASSVGDTGGAGAMNTEAFF	TGTGCCAGCAGCGTAGGGGACACCGGAGGAGCTGGGGCAATGAACACTGAAGCTTTCTTT
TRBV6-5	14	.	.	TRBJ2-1	CASSYTSGVNEQFF	TGTGCCAGCAGTTACACCTCAGGGGTCAATGAGCAGTTCTTC
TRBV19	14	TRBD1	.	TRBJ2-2	CATRRDRATGELLF	TGTGCCACCCGCCGGGACAGGGCCACCGGGGAGCTGCTTTTT
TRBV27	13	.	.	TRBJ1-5	CASSLYQGEPQHF	TGTGCCAGCAGTCTTTATCAAGGGGAGCCCCAGCATTTT
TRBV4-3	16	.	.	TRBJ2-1	CASSPLATGVDNEQFF	TGCGCCAGCAGCCCTTTGGCGACGGGGGTGGACAATGAGCAGTTCTTC
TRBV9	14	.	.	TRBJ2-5	CASSPRGGGETQYF	TGTGCCAGCAGCCCTCGTGGGGGCGGGGAGACCCAGTACTTC
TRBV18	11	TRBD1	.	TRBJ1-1	CASSGTGGAFF	TGTGCCAGCTCAGGTACAGGGGGGGCTTTCTTT
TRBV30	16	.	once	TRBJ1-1	CAWSPGGGLGNTEAFF	TGTGCCTGGAGCCCTGGGGGGGGGCTCGGAAACACTGAAGCTTTCTTT
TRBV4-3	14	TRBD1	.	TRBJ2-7	CASSQDRGLYEQYF	TGCGCCAGCAGCCAAGACAGGGGGCTCTACGAGCAGTACTTC
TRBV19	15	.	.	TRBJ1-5	CASSIGQGLNQPQHF	TGTGCCAGTAGTATCGGGCAGGGGCTAAATCAGCCCCAGCATTTT